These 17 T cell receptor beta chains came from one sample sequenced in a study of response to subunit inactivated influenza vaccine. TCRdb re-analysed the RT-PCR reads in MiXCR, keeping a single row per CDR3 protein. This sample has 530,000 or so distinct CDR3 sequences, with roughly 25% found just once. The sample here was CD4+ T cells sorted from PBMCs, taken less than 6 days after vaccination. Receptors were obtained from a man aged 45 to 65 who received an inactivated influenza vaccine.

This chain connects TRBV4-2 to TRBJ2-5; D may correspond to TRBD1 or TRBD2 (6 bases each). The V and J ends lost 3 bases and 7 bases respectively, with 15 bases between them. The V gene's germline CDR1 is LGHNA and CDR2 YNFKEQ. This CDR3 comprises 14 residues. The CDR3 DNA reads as TGTGCCAGCAGCCAGAAGGGGGGTTCGGTGACCCAGTACTTC. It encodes CASSQKGGSVTQYF.

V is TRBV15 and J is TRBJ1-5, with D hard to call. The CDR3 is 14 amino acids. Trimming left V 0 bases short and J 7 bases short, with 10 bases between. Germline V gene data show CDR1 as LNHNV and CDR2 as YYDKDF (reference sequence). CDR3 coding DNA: TGTGCCACCAGCAGAGATCGATACGGCCAGCCCCAGCATTTT. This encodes CATSRDRYGQPQHF.

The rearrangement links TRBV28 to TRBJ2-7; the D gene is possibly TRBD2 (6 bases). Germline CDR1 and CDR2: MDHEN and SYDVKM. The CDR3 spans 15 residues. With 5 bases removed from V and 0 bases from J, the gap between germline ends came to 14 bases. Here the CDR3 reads CASSPRELSSYEQYF. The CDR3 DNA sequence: TGTGCCAGCAGTCCCCGGGAGCTGAGCTCCTACGAGCAGTACTTC.

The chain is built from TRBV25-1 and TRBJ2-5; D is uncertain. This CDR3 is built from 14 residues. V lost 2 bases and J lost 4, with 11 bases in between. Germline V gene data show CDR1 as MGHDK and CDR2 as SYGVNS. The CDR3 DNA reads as TGTGCCAGCAGTGAAGTGGTTTGGCCAGAGACCCAGTACTTC. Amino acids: CASSEVVWPETQYF.

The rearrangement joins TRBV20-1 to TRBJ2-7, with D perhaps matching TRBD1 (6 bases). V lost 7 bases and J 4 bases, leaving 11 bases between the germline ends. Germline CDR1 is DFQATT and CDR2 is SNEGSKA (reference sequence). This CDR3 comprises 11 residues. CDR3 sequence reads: CSGTDLYEQYF. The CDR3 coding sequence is TGCAGTGGGACAGACCTTTACGAGCAGTACTTC.

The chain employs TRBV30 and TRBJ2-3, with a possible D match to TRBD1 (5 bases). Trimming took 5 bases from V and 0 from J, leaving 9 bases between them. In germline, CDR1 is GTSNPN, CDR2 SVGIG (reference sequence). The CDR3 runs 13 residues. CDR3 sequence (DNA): TGTGCCTGGCAGGGTATTAGCACAGATACGCAGTATTTT. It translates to CAWQGISTDTQYF. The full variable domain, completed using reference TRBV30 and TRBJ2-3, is SQTIHQWPATLVQPVGSPLSLECTVEGTSNPNLYWYRQAAGRGLQLLFYSVGIGQISSEVPQNLSASRPQDRQFILSSKKLLLSDSGFYLCAWQGISTDTQYFGPGTRLTVL.

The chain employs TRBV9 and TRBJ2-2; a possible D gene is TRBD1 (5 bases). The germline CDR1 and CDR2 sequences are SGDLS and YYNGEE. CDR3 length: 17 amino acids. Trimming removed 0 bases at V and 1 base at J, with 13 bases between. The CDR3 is CASSVAWSRGNTGELFF. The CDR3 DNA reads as TGTGCCAGCAGCGTAGCTTGGAGTAGGGGGAACACCGGGGAGCTGTTTTTT.

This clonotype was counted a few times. The DNA for the CDR3 is TGTGCCAGCTGGACTAGCGGGGGGGCCGGGGAGCTGTTTTTT. As protein: CASWTSGGAGELFF. This sequence joins TRBV28 and TRBJ2-2, with TRBD2 identical over 15 bases. CDR3 length: 14 residues. Looked up from germline, CDR1 is MDHEN and CDR2 is SYDVKM. The V gene end was trimmed by 8 bases and the J gene end by 6 bases; junction bases not matched to a gene: 1. The full variable domain, its missing parts supplied by reference TRBV28 and TRBJ2-2, is DVKVTQSSRYLVKRTGEKVFLECVQDMDHENMFWYRQDPGLGLRLIYFSYDVKMKEKGDIPEGYSVSREKKERFSLILESASTNQTSMYLCASWTSGGAGELFFGEGSRLTVL.

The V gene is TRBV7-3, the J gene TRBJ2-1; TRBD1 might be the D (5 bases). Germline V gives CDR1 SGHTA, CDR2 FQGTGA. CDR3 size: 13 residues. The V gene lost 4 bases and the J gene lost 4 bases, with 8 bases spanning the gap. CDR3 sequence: CASSSNRYNEQFF. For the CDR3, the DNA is TGTGCCAGCAGCTCCAACAGGTACAATGAGCAGTTCTTC.

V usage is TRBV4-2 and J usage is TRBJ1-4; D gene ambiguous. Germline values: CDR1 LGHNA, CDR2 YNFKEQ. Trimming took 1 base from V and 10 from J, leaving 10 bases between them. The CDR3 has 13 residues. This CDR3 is CASSQVDLAKLFF. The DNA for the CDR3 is TGTGCCAGCAGCCAAGTGGATTTGGCAAAACTGTTTTTT.

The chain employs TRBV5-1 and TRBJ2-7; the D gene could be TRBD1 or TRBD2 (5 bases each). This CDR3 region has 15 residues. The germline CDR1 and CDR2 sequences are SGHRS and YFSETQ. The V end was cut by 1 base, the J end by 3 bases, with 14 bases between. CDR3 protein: CASSLLEMGDYEQYF. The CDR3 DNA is TGCGCCAGCAGCTTGCTGGAAATGGGGGACTACGAGCAGTACTTC.

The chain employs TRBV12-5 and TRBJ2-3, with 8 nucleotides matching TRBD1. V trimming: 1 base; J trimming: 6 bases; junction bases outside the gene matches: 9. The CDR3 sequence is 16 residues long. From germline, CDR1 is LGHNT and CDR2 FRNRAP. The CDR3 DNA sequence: TGTGCTAGTGGTTTGGGCCCTCCGGACAGGGTTGATACGCAGTATTTT. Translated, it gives CASGLGPPDRVDTQYF.

The CDR3 reads CACVAGVGTGELFF. The CDR3 region has the DNA TGTGCCTGTGTAGCGGGAGTAGGGACCGGGGAGCTGTTTTTT. The rearrangement joins TRBV19 to TRBJ2-2; 9 nucleotides match TRBD2. The length of the CDR3 is 14 residues. CDR1 and CDR2 from the germline V gene are LNHDA and SQIVND (reference sequence). Germline trimming cut 11 bases from V and 5 bases from J; bases unmatched to any gene: 9. Full variable domain (outside the CDR3, taken from reference TRBV19 and TRBJ2-2): DGGITQSPKYLFRKEGQNVTLSCEQNLNHDAMYWYRQDPGQGLRLIYYSQIVNDFQKGDIAEGYSVSREKKESFPLTVTSAQKNPTAFYLCACVAGVGTGELFFGEGSRLTVL.

CDR3 in amino acids: CASRGLALQETQYF. CDR3 in DNA: TGTGCCAGCAGGGGACTAGCGCTTCAAGAGACCCAGTACTTC. The chain employs TRBV6-1 and TRBJ2-5; the match to TRBD2 covers 10 bases. This CDR3 spans 14 amino acids. Germline V gene sequence: CDR1 MNHNS, CDR2 SASEGT. V lost 6 bases to trimming and J lost 2 bases; unmatched junction nucleotides: 3.

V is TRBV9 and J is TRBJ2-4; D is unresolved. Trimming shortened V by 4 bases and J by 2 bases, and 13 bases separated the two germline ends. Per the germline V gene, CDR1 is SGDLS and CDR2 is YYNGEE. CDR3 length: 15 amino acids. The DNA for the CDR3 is TGTGCCAGCAGCCTCCGTGGTGATCCCAAAAACATTCAGTACTTC. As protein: CASSLRGDPKNIQYF.

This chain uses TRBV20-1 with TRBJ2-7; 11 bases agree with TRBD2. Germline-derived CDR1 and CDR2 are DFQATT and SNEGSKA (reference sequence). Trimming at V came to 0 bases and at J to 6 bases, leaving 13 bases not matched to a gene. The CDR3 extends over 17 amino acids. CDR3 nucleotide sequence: TGCAGTGCTAGAGATGTCCTAGCGGGGGGTGAATTGTCCGAGCAGTACTTC. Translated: CSARDVLAGGELSEQYF.

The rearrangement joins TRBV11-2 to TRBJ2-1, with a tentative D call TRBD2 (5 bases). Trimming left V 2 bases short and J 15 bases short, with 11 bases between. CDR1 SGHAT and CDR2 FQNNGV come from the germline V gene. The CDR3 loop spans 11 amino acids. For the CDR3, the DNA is TGTGCCAGCAGCTTAAACCTAGCTACGTTCTTC. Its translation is CASSLNLATFF.